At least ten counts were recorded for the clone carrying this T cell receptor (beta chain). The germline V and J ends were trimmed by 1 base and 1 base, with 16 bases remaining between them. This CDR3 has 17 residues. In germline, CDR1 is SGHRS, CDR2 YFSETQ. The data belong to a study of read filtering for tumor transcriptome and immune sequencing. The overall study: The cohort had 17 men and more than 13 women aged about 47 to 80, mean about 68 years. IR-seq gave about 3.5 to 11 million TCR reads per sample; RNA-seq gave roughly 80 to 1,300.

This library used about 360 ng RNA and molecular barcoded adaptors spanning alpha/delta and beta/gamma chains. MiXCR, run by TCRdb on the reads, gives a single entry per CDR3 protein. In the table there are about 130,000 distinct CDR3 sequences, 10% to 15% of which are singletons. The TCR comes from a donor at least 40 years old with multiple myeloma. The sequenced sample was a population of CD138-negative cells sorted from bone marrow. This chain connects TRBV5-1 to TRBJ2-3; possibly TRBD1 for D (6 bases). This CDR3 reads CASSLSFRGVGTDTQYF. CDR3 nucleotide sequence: TGCGCCAGCAGCTTGAGTTTCAGGGGTGTTGGCACAGATACGCAGTATTTT.